This T cell receptor beta chain was identified during a study of identical twins. Study conclusions and caveats: Cross-sectional statistics, not tracking of the same donors, supported the conclusions.

This clonotype was seen at least ten times. Its target is unknown. The CDR3 has 13 residues. CDR1 and CDR2 from the germline V gene are DFQATT and SNEGSKA (reference sequence). The J segment lost 5 bases and the V segment lost 5 bases, leaving 2 bases of the junction unmatched. TCRdb re-derived calls from the 5' RACE reads in MiXCR, one entry per CDR3 protein. This sample carries roughly 1,500,000 distinct CDR3 sequences, 25% to 35% of them seen once, and the ten largest clones take 0.27%. Sequenced input: cord blood. The V and J genes are TRBV20-1 and TRBJ1-4; 10 nucleotides align to TRBD1. This receptor was taken from a newborn girl in good health. The CDR3 sequence: CSARTGGNEKLFF. The CDR3 coding sequence is TGCAGTGCTCGGACAGGGGGAAATGAAAAACTGTTTTTT.